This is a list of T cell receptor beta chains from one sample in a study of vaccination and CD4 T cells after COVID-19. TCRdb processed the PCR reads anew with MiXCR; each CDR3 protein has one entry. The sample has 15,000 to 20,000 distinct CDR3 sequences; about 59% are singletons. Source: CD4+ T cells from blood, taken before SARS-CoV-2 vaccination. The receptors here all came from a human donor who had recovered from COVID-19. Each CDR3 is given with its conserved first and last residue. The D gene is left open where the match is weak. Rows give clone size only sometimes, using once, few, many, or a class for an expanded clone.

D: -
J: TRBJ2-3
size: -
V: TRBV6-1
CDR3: CASSEDWADTQYF
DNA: TGTGCCAGCAGTGAAGATTGGGCAGATACGCAGTATTTT

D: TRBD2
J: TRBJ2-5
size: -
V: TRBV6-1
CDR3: CASSVPGLAGETQYF
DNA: TGTGCCAGCAGTGTACCGGGACTAGCGGGAGAGACCCAGTACTTC

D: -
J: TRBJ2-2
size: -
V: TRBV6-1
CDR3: CASRLSGNTGELFF
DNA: TGTGCCAGCAGACTTAGCGGAAACACCGGGGAGCTGTTTTTT

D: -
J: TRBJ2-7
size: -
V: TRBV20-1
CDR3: CSARSDTYEQYF
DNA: TGCAGTGCTAGATCCGACACCTACGAGCAGTACTTC

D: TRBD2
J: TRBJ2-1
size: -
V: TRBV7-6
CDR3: CASSIGLAGSEEQFF
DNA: TGTGCCAGCAGCATCGGACTAGCGGGATCTGAGGAGCAGTTCTTC

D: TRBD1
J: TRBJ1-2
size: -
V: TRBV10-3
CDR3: CAIRPGQGDYGYTF
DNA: TGTGCCATCAGGCCGGGACAGGGAGACTATGGCTACACCTTC

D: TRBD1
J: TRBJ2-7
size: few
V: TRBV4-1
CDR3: CASSPGTGGREQYF
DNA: TGCGCCAGCAGCCCCGGGACAGGGGGCCGGGAGCAGTACTTC

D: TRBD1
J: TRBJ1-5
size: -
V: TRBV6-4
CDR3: CASSRETGEPQHF
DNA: TGTGCCAGCAGTCGTGAGACAGGGGAGCCCCAGCATTTT

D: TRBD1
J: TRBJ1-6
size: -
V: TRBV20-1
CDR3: CSARVGQGAVSPLHF
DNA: TGCAGTGCTAGAGTGGGACAGGGGGCTGTTTCACCCCTCCACTTT

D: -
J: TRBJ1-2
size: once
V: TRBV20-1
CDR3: CSAGEGPGGYTF
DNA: TGCAGTGCAGGGGAGGGGCCGGGTGGCTACACCTTC

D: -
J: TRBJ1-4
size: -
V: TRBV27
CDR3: CASRYRSDNEKLFF
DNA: TGTGCCAGCAGGTACAGGTCCGATAATGAAAAACTGTTTTTT

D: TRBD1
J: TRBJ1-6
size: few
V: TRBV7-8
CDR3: CASSWRRDRDSPLHF
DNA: TGTGCCAGCAGCTGGCGCCGGGACAGAGATTCACCCCTCCACTTT

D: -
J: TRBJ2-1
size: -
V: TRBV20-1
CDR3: CSARAQAVYNEQFF
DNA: TGCAGTGCTAGAGCACAAGCGGTCTACAATGAGCAGTTCTTC

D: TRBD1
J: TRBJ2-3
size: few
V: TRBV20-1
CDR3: CSATTETGTDTQYF
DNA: TGCAGTGCTACCACCGAGACAGGGACAGATACGCAGTATTTT

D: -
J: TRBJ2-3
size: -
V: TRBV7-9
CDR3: CASMRWGETDTQYF
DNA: TGTGCCAGCATGCGATGGGGGGAAACAGATACGCAGTATTTT

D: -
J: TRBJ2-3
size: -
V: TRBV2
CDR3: CASSMGHPNTDTQYF
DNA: TGTGCCAGCAGTATGGGACACCCGAACACAGATACGCAGTATTTT

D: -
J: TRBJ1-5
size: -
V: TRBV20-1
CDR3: CSARPGRSNQPQHF
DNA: TGCAGTGCTAGACCAGGGAGAAGCAATCAGCCCCAGCATTTT

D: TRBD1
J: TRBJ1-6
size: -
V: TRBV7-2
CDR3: CASSLGGTGSDSPLHF
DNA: TGTGCCAGCAGCTTAGGAGGGACAGGGAGTGATTCACCCCTCCACTTT

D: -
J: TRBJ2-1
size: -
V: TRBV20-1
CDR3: CSANSPVGSQFF
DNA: TGCAGTGCAAACAGTCCTGTGGGAAGTCAGTTCTTC

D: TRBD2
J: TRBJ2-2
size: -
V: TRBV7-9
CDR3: CASSPTGLAGEGELFF
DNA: TGTGCCAGCAGCCCGACGGGACTAGCGGGAGAAGGGGAGCTGTTTTTT

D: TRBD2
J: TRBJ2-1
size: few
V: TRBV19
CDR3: CASSTRLAGARYNEQFF
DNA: TGTGCCAGTAGTACGAGACTAGCAGGCGCGCGCTACAATGAGCAGTTCTTC

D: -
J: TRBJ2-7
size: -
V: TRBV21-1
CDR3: CASSKAPLLAGVVEQYF
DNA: TGTGCCAGCAGCAAAGCTCCTCTACTAGCGGGAGTTGTAGAGCAGTACTTC

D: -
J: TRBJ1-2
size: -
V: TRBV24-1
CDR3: CATSDTTGSLGGYTF
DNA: TGTGCCACCAGTGATACCACGGGATCACTCGGGGGCTACACCTTC

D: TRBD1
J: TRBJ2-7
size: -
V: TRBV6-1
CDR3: CASSTHRGPDYEQYF
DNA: TGTGCCAGCTCAACTCACAGGGGGCCTGACTACGAGCAGTACTTC

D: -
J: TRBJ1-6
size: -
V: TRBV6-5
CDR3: CASSYRGSSYNSPLHF
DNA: TGTGCCAGCAGTTACAGGGGAAGCTCCTATAATTCACCCCTCCACTTT

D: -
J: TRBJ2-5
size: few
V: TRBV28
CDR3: CASSPGGGQETQYF
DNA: TGTGCCAGCAGTCCAGGGGGGGGCCAAGAGACCCAGTACTTC

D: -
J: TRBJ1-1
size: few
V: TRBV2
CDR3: CASSEETVISEAFF
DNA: TGTGCCAGCAGTGAGGAGACAGTGATATCTGAAGCTTTCTTT

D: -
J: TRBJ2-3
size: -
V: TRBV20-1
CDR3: CSASPLRPGTQYF
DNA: TGCAGTGCTAGTCCCCTCAGGCCAGGTACGCAGTATTTT

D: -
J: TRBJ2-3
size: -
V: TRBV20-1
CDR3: CSASSESWLNTQYF
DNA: TGCAGTGCTAGTTCAGAATCCTGGCTGAATACGCAGTATTTT

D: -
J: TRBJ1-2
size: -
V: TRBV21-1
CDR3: CASIGGRPYGYTF
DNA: TGTGCCAGCATCGGTGGCAGACCCTATGGCTACACCTTC

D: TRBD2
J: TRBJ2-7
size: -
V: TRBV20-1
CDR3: CSAPLAGGSYEQYF
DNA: TGCAGTGCTCCTCTAGCGGGAGGGTCCTACGAGCAGTACTTC

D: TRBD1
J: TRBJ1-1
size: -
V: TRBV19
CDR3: CASGTAMNTEAFF
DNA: TGTGCCAGTGGGACAGCCATGAACACTGAAGCTTTCTTT

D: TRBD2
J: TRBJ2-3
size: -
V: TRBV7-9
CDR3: CASRRGLENTDTQYF
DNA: TGTGCCAGCAGACGGGGACTAGAGAACACAGATACGCAGTATTTT

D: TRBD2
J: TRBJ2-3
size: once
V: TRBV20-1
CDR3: CSAEPGLATDTQYF
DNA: TGCAGTGCCGAACCGGGACTAGCGACAGATACGCAGTATTTT

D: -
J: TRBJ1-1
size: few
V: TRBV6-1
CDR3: CASSVLGMNTEAFF
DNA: TGTGCCAGCAGTGTCCTCGGGATGAACACTGAAGCTTTCTTT

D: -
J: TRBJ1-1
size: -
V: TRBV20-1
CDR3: CSARKDEAFF
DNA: TGCAGTGCTAGAAAGGATGAAGCTTTCTTT

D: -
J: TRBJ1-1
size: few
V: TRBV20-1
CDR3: CSAPRTGNTEAFF
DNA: TGCAGTGCACCTAGGACGGGGAACACTGAAGCTTTCTTT

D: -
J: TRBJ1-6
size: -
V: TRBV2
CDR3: CASSRLFGQYSPLHF
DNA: TGTGCCAGCAGTCGGTTATTTGGGCAGTATTCACCCCTCCACTTT

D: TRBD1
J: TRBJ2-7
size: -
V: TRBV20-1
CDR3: CSVDRGLYEQYF
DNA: TGCAGTGTGGACAGGGGGCTATACGAGCAGTACTTC

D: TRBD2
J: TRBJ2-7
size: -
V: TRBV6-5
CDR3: CASSYYPVGGIYEQYF
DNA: TGTGCCAGCAGTTACTACCCCGTGGGGGGGATATACGAGCAGTACTTC

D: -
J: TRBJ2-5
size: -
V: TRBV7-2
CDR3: CASSPYTGEEETQYF
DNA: TGTGCCAGCAGCCCGTACACGGGGGAGGAGGAGACCCAGTACTTC

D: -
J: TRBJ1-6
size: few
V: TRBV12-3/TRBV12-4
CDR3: CASGGQRNSPLHF
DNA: TGTGCCAGCGGTGGACAGCGTAATTCACCCCTCCACTTT

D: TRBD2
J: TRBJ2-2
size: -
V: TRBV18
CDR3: CASSPIAGENTGELFF
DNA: TGTGCCAGCTCACCAATAGCGGGGGAAAACACCGGGGAGCTGTTTTTT

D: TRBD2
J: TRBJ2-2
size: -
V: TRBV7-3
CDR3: CASSEGGLAGGNTGELFF
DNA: TGTGCCAGCAGCGAAGGGGGACTAGCGGGAGGAAACACCGGGGAGCTGTTTTTT

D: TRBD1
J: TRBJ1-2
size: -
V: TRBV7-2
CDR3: CASSEDRASLYGYTF
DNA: TGTGCCAGCAGCGAAGACAGGGCTTCCCTTTATGGCTACACCTTC

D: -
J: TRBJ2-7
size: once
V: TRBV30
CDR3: CAWSVRRAGLAEQYF
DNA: TGTGCCTGGAGTGTACGAAGAGCGGGTCTTGCCGAGCAGTACTTC

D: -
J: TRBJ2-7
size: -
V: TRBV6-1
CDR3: CASGKTSSYEQYF
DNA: TGTGCCAGCGGAAAGACGAGCTCCTACGAGCAGTACTTC

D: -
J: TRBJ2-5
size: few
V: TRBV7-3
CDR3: CASSLRAGTETQYF
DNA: TGTGCCAGCAGCTTAAGGGCAGGGACGGAGACCCAGTACTTC

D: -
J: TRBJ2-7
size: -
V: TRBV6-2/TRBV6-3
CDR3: CASTFGSGPSSYEQYF
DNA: TGTGCCAGCACCTTCGGGAGCGGCCCGAGCTCCTACGAGCAGTACTTC

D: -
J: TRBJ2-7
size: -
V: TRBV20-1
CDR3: CSARDSRWIYEQYF
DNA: TGCAGTGCTAGAGATTCTCGGTGGATCTACGAGCAGTACTTC

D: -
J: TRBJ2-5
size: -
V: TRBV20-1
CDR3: CSASFRQETQYF
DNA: TGCAGTGCTAGTTTCAGACAAGAGACCCAGTACTTC

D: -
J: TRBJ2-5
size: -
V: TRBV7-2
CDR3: CASSLVSSLKETQYF
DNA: TGTGCCAGCAGCTTAGTTAGTTCGCTTAAAGAGACCCAGTACTTC

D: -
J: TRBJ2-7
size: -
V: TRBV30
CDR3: CAWSRDGPYEQYF
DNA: TGTGCCTGGAGTAGGGACGGGCCCTACGAGCAGTACTTC

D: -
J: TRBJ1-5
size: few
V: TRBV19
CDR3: CASRNGQNYNQPQHF
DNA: TGTGCCAGTAGAAACGGACAGAACTACAATCAGCCCCAGCATTTT

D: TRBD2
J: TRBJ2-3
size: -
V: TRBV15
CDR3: CATRDRRTGLADTDTQYF
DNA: TGTGCCACCAGGGACCGGAGAACGGGACTAGCGGACACAGATACGCAGTATTTT

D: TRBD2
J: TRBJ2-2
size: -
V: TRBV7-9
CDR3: CASSRGLPITGELFF
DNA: TGTGCCAGCAGCCGGGGACTACCCATCACCGGGGAGCTGTTTTTT

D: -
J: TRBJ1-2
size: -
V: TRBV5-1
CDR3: CASSWEGEEYGYTF
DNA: TGCGCCAGCAGCTGGGAAGGGGAGGAATATGGCTACACCTTC

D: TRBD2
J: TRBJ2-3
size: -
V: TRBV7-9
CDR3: CASSPPFRAGDPDTQYF
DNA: TGTGCCAGCAGCCCCCCTTTCCGGGCGGGAGACCCAGATACGCAGTATTTT

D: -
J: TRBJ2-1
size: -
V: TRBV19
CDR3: CASSIVNGGNEQFF
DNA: TGTGCCAGTAGTATAGTCAATGGAGGGAATGAGCAGTTCTTC